These 22 T cell receptor beta chains were all obtained from the same sample, sequenced in a study of T cell responses to AZD1222 COVID-19 vaccine. The assay was immunoSEQ multiplex PCR, and TCRdb's table has in-frame clones only and misses some. The repertoire includes approximately 130,000 clones, 70% to 90% of them detected once, and over 5% sits in the top ten. This specimen was peripheral blood, taken 28 days after the second AZD1222 dose. The receptors were gathered from an adult who received the AZD1222 COVID-19 vaccine.

The gene calls are TRBV14 and TRBJ2-3, with D unresolved. CDR3 size: 16 residues. Trimming removed 0 bases from V and 4 bases from J, with 14 bases in between. Per germline, CDR1 SGHDN and CDR2 FVKESK. The CDR3 protein is CASSQEVRPTADTQYF. Written as DNA, the CDR3 is TGTGCCAGCAGCCAAGAGGTTCGTCCGACCGCAGATACGCAGTATTTT.

This chain joins TRBV5-1 and TRBJ2-2, with D possibly being TRBD2 (6 bases). The CDR3 runs 17 residues. CDR1 is SGHRS, CDR2 YFSETQ, per germline. Trimming shortened V by 0 bases and J by 3 bases, and 15 bases separated the two germline ends. For the CDR3, the DNA is TGCGCCAGCAGCTTGGGTTTTATCAGGGACTACACCGGGGAGCTGTTTTTT. Translating it yields CASSLGFIRDYTGELFF.

The chain joins TRBV18 to TRBJ2-3, with D maybe TRBD1 (5 bases). CDR3 length equals 13 residues. The V and J ends lost 2 bases and 6 bases respectively, with 9 bases between them. Per germline, CDR1 KGHSH and CDR2 LQKENI. The CDR3 reads CASSPAGMDTQYF. CDR3 in DNA: TGTGCCAGCTCACCAGCAGGGATGGATACGCAGTATTTT.

The chain couples TRBV7-8 to TRBJ1-2, with D hard to call. Germline lookup yields CDR1 SGHVS and CDR2 FQNEAQ. This CDR3 has 12 residues. Deletions cut 5 bases from V and 6 bases from J, with 10 bases between. CDR3 DNA: TGTGCCAGCAGCCCACTCGGGGATGGCTACACCTTC. Translated: CASSPLGDGYTF.

This chain joins TRBV7-8 and TRBJ2-7; no firm D call. The ends were cut back, 0 bases at V and 3 bases at J, with 6 bases in the middle. This CDR3 has 13 amino acids. Germline values: CDR1 SGHVS, CDR2 FQNEAQ. Here the CDR3 reads CASSLANVYEQYF. In DNA form, the CDR3 reads TGTGCCAGCAGCTTAGCGAATGTCTACGAGCAGTACTTC.

This chain connects TRBV6-1 to TRBJ1-5; D remains unclear. CDR1 MNHNS and CDR2 SASEGT come from the germline V gene. This CDR3 is 18 amino acids long. Trimming took off 2 bases at V and 1 base at J, with 18 bases between the two ends. Written as DNA, the CDR3 is TGTGCCAGCAGTGAATATGGCAGCCGAAGCCTCAGCAATCAGCCCCAGCATTTT. Translation: CASSEYGSRSLSNQPQHF.

This chain uses TRBV5-1 with TRBJ1-1; no firm D call. Germline V gene data show CDR1 as SGHRS and CDR2 as YFSETQ. The CDR3 sequence is 17 residues long. V was shortened by 2 bases and J by 1 base, with 18 bases between the two germline ends. The CDR3, as DNA: TGCGCCAGCAGCTTTACGGGAGGTTCCATGGGGAACACTGAAGCTTTCTTT. Amino acid sequence: CASSFTGGSMGNTEAFF.

The rearrangement uses TRBV7-9 and TRBJ1-6; D unclear. Germline CDR1 and CDR2: SEHNR and FQNEAQ (reference sequence). V lost 5 bases to trimming and J lost 7 bases, with 12 bases between them. CDR3 length: 14 residues. CDR3 sequence reads: CASSPETDNSPLHF. In nucleotides, the CDR3 is TGTGCCAGCAGCCCTGAGACGGACAATTCACCCCTCCACTTT.

The chain has TRBV19 and TRBJ2-7, with D possibly TRBD2 on 6 matching bases. The CDR3 is 15 amino acids. CDR1 and CDR2 from the germline V gene are LNHDA and SQIVND (reference sequence). The germline V and J ends were trimmed by 0 bases and 4 bases, with 13 bases remaining between them. The CDR3 sequence: CASSIDYSGEYEQYF. CDR3 DNA sequence: TGTGCCAGTAGTATAGACTACTCGGGAGAGTACGAGCAGTACTTC. Full variable domain (rest looked up from reference TRBV19 and TRBJ2-7): DGGITQSPKYLFRKEGQNVTLSCEQNLNHDAMYWYRQDPGQGLRLIYYSQIVNDFQKGDIAEGYSVSREKKESFPLTVTSAQKNPTAFYLCASSIDYSGEYEQYFGPGTRLTVT.

To note about this clone: This CDR3 is also generated by other DNA sequences in the sample. The chain combines TRBV6-1 with TRBJ2-7, with no clear D. The V end lost 3 bases, the J end lost 3 bases, and 3 bases lay between the germline ends. Germline CDR1 and CDR2: MNHNS and SASEGT. This CDR3 comprises 11 residues. Written as DNA, the CDR3 is TGTGCCAGCAGTGACCACTACGAGCAGTACTTC. It yields the protein CASSDHYEQYF.

This CDR3 is CASAGQLNTEAFF. CDR3 coding DNA: TGTGCCAGCGCTGGACAGTTGAACACTGAAGCTTTCTTT. V gene TRBV2 combines with J gene TRBJ1-1, with D possibly being TRBD1 (6 bases). This CDR3 has 13 amino acids. The V end lost 8 bases, the J end lost 0 bases, and 10 bases lay between the germline ends. CDR1 and CDR2 (germline): SNHLY, FYNNEI. Combining the CDR3 with reference TRBV2 and TRBJ1-1 gives the whole variable domain EPEVTQTPSHQVTQMGQEVILRCVPISNHLYFYWYRQILGQKVEFLVSFYNNEISEKSEIFDDQFSVERPDGSNFTLKIRSTKLEDSAMYFCASAGQLNTEAFFGQGTRLTVV.

The chain employs TRBV6-5 and TRBJ2-7, with unresolved D. The CDR3 has 12 amino acids. Germline V lookup: CDR1 MNHEY, CDR2 SVGAGI. V dropped 7 bases and J dropped 11 bases, with 18 bases sitting between them. The CDR3 nucleotides read TGTGCCAGCACACCCCCCCCCGGTAGCAAGTACTTC. Amino acid sequence: CASTPPPGSKYF.

In this sample, this clone turned up a few times. The rearrangement uses TRBV9 and TRBJ1-3; possible D gene TRBD1, 5 bases. Germline CDR1 is SGDLS and CDR2 is YYNGEE. Trimming removed 0 bases at V and 4 bases at J, with 11 bases between. The length of the CDR3 is 15 residues. This CDR3 is CASSVVGPPGNTIYF. In DNA, the CDR3 is TGTGCCAGCAGCGTAGTGGGGCCTCCGGGAAACACCATATATTTT.

The chain employs TRBV6-1 and TRBJ1-2, with D unresolved. The CDR3 consists of 16 residues. With 2 bases removed from V and 0 bases from J, the gap between germline ends came to 13 bases. Germline assignment: CDR1 MNHNS and CDR2 SASEGT. The CDR3 region has the DNA TGTGCCAGCAGTGAAAGTTTCGGGGTAGCTAACTATGGCTACACCTTC. It specifies CASSESFGVANYGYTF.

The chain joins TRBV7-2 to TRBJ2-2, with a weak D call TRBD1 (5 bases). V was pared by 2 bases and J by 0 bases, with 10 bases between. CDR1 and CDR2 (germline): SGHTA, FQGNSA. The CDR3 is made up of 16 amino acids. The CDR3 loop reads CASSLQGPSNTGELFF. The CDR3 DNA reads as TGTGCCAGCAGCTTACAGGGCCCATCGAACACCGGGGAGCTGTTTTTT.

The chain joins TRBV11-3 to TRBJ2-1; D may be TRBD1 or TRBD2 (5 bases each). The length of the CDR3 is 15 residues. The germline CDR1 and CDR2 sequences are SGHNT and YENEEA. The V end lost 5 bases, the J end lost 6 bases, and 17 bases lay between the germline ends. The chain's CDR3 is CASSPGADAGNEQFF. The CDR3 DNA follows: TGTGCCAGCAGCCCCGGGGCCGACGCTGGCAATGAGCAGTTCTTC.

The chain carries TRBV2 and TRBJ2-2; no firm D call. The CDR3 extends over 13 amino acids. The V and J ends lost 7 bases and 8 bases respectively, with 14 bases between them. Germline V gene sequence: CDR1 SNHLY, CDR2 FYNNEI. The DNA of the CDR3 is TGTGCCAGCACGGCAGACGATCGAGGGGAGCTGTTTTTT. Translated, it gives CASTADDRGELFF.

The V and J genes are TRBV4-2 and TRBJ2-7; D may match TRBD1 or TRBD2 (5 bases each). The V gene lost 3 bases and the J gene lost 2 bases, with 14 bases spanning the gap. Germline CDR1 and CDR2: LGHNA and YNFKEQ. The CDR3 loop spans 15 amino acids. CDR3 nucleotide sequence: TGTGCCAGCAGCCAGACCGGGGCTCGGGCCTACGAGCAGTACTTC. Residues: CASSQTGARAYEQYF.

The chain recombines TRBV19 with TRBJ1-2; 10 bases fit TRBD1. Trimming at V came to 5 bases and at J to 8 bases, leaving 11 bases not matched to a gene. The CDR3 runs 15 residues. From germline, CDR1 is LNHDA and CDR2 SQIVND (reference sequence). CDR3 loop: CASSYQPGQGRGYTF. DNA of the CDR3: TGTGCCAGTAGTTACCAACCGGGACAGGGGCGCGGCTACACCTTC.

The V call is TRBV6-1, the J call TRBJ2-7; no clear D. The germline V and J ends were trimmed by 2 bases and 3 bases, with 5 bases remaining between them. The CDR3 covers 12 residues. Germline V gene lookup returns CDR1 MNHNS and CDR2 SASEGT. CDR3 nucleotide sequence: TGTGCCAGCAGTGAAAGAGGCTACGAGCAGTACTTC. This codes for CASSERGYEQYF.

A note on this clone: This likely comes from a read error, as the CDR3 has no conserved phenylalanine or tryptophan at its end. It is unclear where the CDR3 begins or ends on the DNA, so no DNA is shown, and the CDR3 is as TCRdb lists it. The rearrangement links TRBV6-6 to TRBJ1-1; TRBD1 is the table's D call and was not checked against the DNA. The V gene's germline CDR1 is MNHNY and CDR2 SVGAGI (reference sequence). The CDR3 is made up of 11 amino acids, end residues included. This CDR3 is CATRDWPLTRS.

CDR3: CASSWDQDTQYF. The DNA for the CDR3 is TGTGCCAGCAGTTGGGACCAAGATACGCAGTATTTT. The gene calls are TRBV6-2 or TRBV6-3 and TRBJ2-3; D assignment may be TRBD1 or TRBD2 (5 bases each). Trimming cost V 4 bases and J 5 bases, with 7 bases left between them. Looked up from germline, CDR1 is MNHEY and CDR2 is SVGEGT. CDR3 length equals 12 residues.